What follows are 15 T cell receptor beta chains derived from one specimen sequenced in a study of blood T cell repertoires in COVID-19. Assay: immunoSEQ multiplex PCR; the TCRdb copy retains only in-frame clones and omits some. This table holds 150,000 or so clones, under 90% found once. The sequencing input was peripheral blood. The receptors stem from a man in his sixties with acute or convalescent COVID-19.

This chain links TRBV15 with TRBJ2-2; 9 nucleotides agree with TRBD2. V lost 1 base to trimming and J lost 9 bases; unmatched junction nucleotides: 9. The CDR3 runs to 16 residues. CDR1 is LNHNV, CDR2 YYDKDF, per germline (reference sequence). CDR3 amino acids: CATSRGGRAGDRELFF. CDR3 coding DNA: TGTGCCACCAGCAGAGGCGGGAGGGCCGGAGACCGGGAGCTGTTTTTT. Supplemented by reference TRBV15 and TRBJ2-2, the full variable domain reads DAMVIQNPRYQVTQFGKPVTLSCSQTLNHNVMYWYQQKSSQAPKLLFHYYDKDFNNEADTPDNFQSRRPNTSFCFLDIRSPGLGDTAMYLCATSRGGRAGDRELFFGEGSRLTVL.

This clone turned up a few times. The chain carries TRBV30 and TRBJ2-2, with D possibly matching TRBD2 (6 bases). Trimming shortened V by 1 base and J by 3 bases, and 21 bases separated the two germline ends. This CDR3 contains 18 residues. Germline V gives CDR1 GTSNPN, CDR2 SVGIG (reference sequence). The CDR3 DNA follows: TGTGCCTGGAGTGGCGGGGTTACTGCTAAACGGTACACCGGGGAGCTGTTTTTT. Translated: CAWSGGVTAKRYTGELFF.

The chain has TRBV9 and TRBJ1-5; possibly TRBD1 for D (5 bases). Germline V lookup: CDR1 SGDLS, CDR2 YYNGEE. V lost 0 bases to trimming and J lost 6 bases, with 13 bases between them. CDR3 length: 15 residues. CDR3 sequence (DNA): TGTGCCAGCAGCGTAGGTCGAGGGGAGGGTCAGCCCCAGCATTTT. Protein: CASSVGRGEGQPQHF.

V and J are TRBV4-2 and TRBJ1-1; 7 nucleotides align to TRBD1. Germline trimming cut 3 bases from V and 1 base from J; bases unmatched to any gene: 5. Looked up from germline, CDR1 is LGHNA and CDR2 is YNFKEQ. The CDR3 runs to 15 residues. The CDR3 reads CASSHLGGRNTEAFF. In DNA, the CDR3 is TGTGCCAGCAGCCATCTAGGGGGCAGGAACACTGAAGCTTTCTTT.

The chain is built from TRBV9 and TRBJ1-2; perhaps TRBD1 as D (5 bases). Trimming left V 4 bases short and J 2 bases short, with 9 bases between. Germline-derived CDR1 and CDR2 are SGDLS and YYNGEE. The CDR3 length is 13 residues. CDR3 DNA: TGTGCCAGCAGCCCAGACAGCAACTATGGCTACACCTTC. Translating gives CASSPDSNYGYTF.

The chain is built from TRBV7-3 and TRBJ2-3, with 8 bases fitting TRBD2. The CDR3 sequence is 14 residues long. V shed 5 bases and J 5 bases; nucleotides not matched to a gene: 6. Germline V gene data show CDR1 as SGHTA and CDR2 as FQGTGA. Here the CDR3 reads CASSPAGGLDTQYF. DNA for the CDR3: TGTGCCAGCAGCCCGGCGGGGGGTCTAGATACGCAGTATTTT.

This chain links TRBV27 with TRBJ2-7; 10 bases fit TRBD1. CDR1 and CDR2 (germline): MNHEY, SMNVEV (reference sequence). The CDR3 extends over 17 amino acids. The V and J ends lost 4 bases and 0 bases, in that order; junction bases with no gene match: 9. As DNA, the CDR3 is TGTGCCAGCAGTTCGCTGAGGACAGGGGGGAACTCCTACGAGCAGTACTTC. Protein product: CASSSLRTGGNSYEQYF.

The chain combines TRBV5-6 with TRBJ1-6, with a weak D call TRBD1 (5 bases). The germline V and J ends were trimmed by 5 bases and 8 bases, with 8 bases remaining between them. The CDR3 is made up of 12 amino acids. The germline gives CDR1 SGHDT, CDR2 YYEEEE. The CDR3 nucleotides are TGTGCCAGCAGTCCAGGGCATTCACCCCTCCACTTT. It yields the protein CASSPGHSPLHF.

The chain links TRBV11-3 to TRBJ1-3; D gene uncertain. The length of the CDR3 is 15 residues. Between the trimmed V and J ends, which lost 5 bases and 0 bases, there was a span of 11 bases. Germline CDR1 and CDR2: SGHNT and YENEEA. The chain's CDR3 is CASSLSSFSGNTIYF. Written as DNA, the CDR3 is TGTGCCAGCAGCCTATCTTCCTTCTCTGGAAACACCATATATTTT. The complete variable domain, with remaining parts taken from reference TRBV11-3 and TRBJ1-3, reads EAGVVQSPRYKIIEKKQPVAFWCNPISGHNTLYWYLQNLGQGPELLIRYENEEAVDDSQLPKDRFSAERLKGVDSTLKIQPAELGDSAVYLCASSLSSFSGNTIYFGEGSWLTVV.

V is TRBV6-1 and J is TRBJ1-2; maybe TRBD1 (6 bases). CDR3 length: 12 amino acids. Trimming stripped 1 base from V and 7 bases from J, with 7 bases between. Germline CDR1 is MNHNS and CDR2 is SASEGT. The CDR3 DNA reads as TGTGCCAGCAGTGAAGTAGGGGGTGGCTACACCTTC. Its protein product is CASSEVGGGYTF.

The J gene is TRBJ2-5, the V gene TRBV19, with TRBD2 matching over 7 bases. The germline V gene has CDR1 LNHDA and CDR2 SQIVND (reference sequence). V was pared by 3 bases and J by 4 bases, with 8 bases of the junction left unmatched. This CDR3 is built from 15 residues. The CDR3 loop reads CASSMGGSILETQYF. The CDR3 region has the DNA TGTGCCAGTAGTATGGGCGGGAGTATTCTAGAGACCCAGTACTTC.

In DNA form, the CDR3 reads TGTGCCAGCAGCTCAAGCGGGAGTACCACCGGGGAGCTGTTTTTT. Amino acid sequence: CASSSSGSTTGELFF. This chain links TRBV7-2 with TRBJ2-2; TRBD2 matches at 8 bases. CDR3 length equals 15 residues. V was clipped by 4 bases and J by 4 bases; unmatched bases: 5. CDR1 is SGHTA and CDR2 is FQGNSA in the germline V gene.

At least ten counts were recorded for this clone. CDR3 DNA sequence: TGCGCCAGCAGCCAAGGGTGGCATACGAACACCGGGGAGCTGTTTTTT. The encoded protein is CASSQGWHTNTGELFF. J is TRBJ2-2 and V is TRBV4-1, with D unclear. This CDR3 spans 16 amino acids. The germline V gene encodes CDR1 MGHRA and CDR2 YSYEKL. Trimming cost V 1 base and J 0 bases, with 9 bases left between them.

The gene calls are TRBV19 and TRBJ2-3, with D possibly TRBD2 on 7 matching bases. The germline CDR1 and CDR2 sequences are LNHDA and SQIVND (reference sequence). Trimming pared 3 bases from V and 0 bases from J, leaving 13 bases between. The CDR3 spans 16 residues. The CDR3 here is CASSMWEGVSTDTQYF. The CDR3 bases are TGTGCCAGTAGTATGTGGGAGGGGGTGAGCACAGATACGCAGTATTTT.

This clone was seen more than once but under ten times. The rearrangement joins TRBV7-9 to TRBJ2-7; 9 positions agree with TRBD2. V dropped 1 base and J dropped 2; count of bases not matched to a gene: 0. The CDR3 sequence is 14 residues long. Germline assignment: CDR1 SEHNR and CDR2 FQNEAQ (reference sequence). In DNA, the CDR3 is TGTGCCAGCAGCTTAGAGCGGGGGGCCTACGAGCAGTACTTC. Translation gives CASSLERGAYEQYF.